These 10 T cell receptor beta chains came from one sample sequenced in a study of blood T cell repertoires in COVID-19. Profiled with immunoSEQ multiplex PCR; TCRdb holds only in-frame clones, not every one. The data hold 200,000 to 250,000 clones, with approximately 78% observed a single time. Sequenced input: peripheral blood. Receptor source: a woman aged 70-85 years with COVID-19, enrolled during active disease.

The chain uses TRBV28 and TRBJ2-3; 8 bases line up with TRBD1. The CDR3 has 14 residues. Germline assignment: CDR1 MDHEN and CDR2 SYDVKM. Losses at the gene ends were 7 bases for V and 2 bases for J; bases not matched to a gene: 5. CDR3 coding DNA: TGTGCCAGCACCAGGGGGCTAACCACAGATACGCAGTATTTT. As protein: CASTRGLTTDTQYF.

Concerning this clone: The sample contains more than one DNA sequence encoding this CDR3. The gene calls are TRBV28 and TRBJ2-7; 11 bases align to TRBD2. The CDR3 extends over 13 amino acids. Germline CDR1 and CDR2: MDHEN and SYDVKM. J gave up 3 bases and V 6 bases, and 1 base lay outside the gene matches. The CDR3 here is CASRTSGSYEQYF. The CDR3 DNA is TGTGCCAGCAGAACTAGCGGGAGCTACGAGCAGTACTTC. Full variable domain (remainder filled in from reference TRBV28 and TRBJ2-7): DVKVTQSSRYLVKRTGEKVFLECVQDMDHENMFWYRQDPGLGLRLIYFSYDVKMKEKGDIPEGYSVSREKKERFSLILESASTNQTSMYLCASRTSGSYEQYFGPGTRLTVT.

The chain joins TRBV11-3 to TRBJ2-7; no definite D call. Trimming shortened V by 1 base and J by 6 bases, and 10 bases separated the two germline ends. Germline lookup yields CDR1 SGHNT and CDR2 YENEEA. The CDR3 runs to 13 residues. The CDR3 coding sequence is TGTGCCAGCAGCTTAGGGCCTCAGGCCGAGCAGTACTTC. Residues: CASSLGPQAEQYF. The full variable domain, in which reference TRBV11-3 and TRBJ2-7 provide the parts outside the CDR3, is EAGVVQSPRYKIIEKKQPVAFWCNPISGHNTLYWYLQNLGQGPELLIRYENEEAVDDSQLPKDRFSAERLKGVDSTLKIQPAELGDSAVYLCASSLGPQAEQYFGPGTRLTVT.

The gene calls are TRBV6-5 and TRBJ1-5, with 9 bases matching TRBD1. CDR3 size: 15 residues. Germline-derived CDR1 and CDR2 are MNHEY and SVGAGI. The trim removed 4 bases at V and 4 bases at J, leaving 5 bases unmatched. In nucleotides, the CDR3 is TGTGCCAGCAGTTCGGACAGGGGAGGTAATCAGCCCCAGCATTTT. Translation gives CASSSDRGGNQPQHF.

This chain joins TRBV24-1 and TRBJ1-3; no firm D call. This CDR3 is 15 amino acids long. In germline, CDR1 is KGHDR, CDR2 SFDVKD. With 11 bases removed from V and 2 bases from J, the gap between germline ends came to 18 bases. The CDR3 sequence is CARQPRPGPGNTIYF. The DNA of the CDR3 is TGTGCCAGACAACCAAGACCAGGCCCTGGAAACACCATATATTTT.

This chain uses TRBV7-9 with TRBJ1-5; maybe TRBD1 (6 bases). This CDR3 region has 15 residues. With 4 bases removed from V and 9 bases from J, the gap between germline ends came to 19 bases. Germline lookup yields CDR1 SEHNR and CDR2 FQNEAQ (reference sequence). CDR3 sequence: CASSSGTTERLPQHF. DNA of the CDR3: TGTGCCAGCAGCTCTGGGACAACCGAGCGATTGCCCCAGCATTTT.

V gene TRBV7-2 combines with J gene TRBJ2-1, with 9 nucleotides matching TRBD2. CDR1 and CDR2 (germline): SGHTA, FQGNSA. With V trimmed by 3 bases and J by 13 bases, 10 bases remained unmatched. This CDR3 comprises 14 residues. In nucleotides, the CDR3 is TGTGCCAGCAGCTTCCTCGGGACTAGCCGTAGTCAGTTCTTC. Translating gives CASSFLGTSRSQFF.

This chain connects TRBV7-8 to TRBJ2-7; no clear D. The CDR3 runs to 12 residues. Germline CDR1 and CDR2: SGHVS and FQNEAQ. Trimming removed 4 bases at V and 5 bases at J, with 9 bases between. Written as DNA, the CDR3 is TGTGCCAGCAGCTCAGATATCCACGAGCAGTACTTC. The encoded protein is CASSSDIHEQYF.

This chain links TRBV11-2 with TRBJ2-1, with TRBD2 matching over 9 bases. CDR1 and CDR2 from the germline V gene are SGHAT and FQNNGV. Losses at the gene ends were 2 bases for V and 7 bases for J; bases not matched to a gene: 9. The CDR3 loop spans 16 amino acids. The CDR3, as DNA: TGTGCCAGCAGCTTACCCGGGACTAGCAGGTTTAATGAGCAGTTCTTC. It codes for CASSLPGTSRFNEQFF.

The gene calls are TRBV9 and TRBJ2-1, with D possibly TRBD1 on 5 matching bases. CDR1 is SGDLS, CDR2 YYNGEE, per germline. V lost 0 bases and J lost 4, with 11 bases in between. The CDR3 is made up of 15 amino acids. The CDR3 nucleotides are TGTGCCAGCAGCGTAGGACAGAGTCCTTACAATGAGCAGTTCTTC. This sequence encodes CASSVGQSPYNEQFF.